Shown below are 27 T cell receptor beta chains from a single sample sequenced in a study of T cells in Graves' hyperthyroidism and ophthalmopathy. TCR beta CDR3 regions were amplified from RNA. The HTBI set primed first-round TCR CDR3 RT-PCR. TCRdb recomputed calls from the multiplex PCR reads with MiXCR, one row per CDR3 protein. The sample shows hundreds of thousands of distinct CDR3 sequences, approximately 15% of them seen only once. Specimen: blood. These receptors all stem from a woman between 45 and 65 years old with Graves' ophthalmopathy.

The genes are TRBV24-1 and TRBJ1-2, with a weak D call TRBD1 (6 bases). V lost 4 bases and J lost 7, with 9 bases in between. The CDR3 length is 12 residues. Germline CDR1 KGHDR, CDR2 SFDVKD. This chain's CDR3 is CATSEGAAGYTF. As DNA, the CDR3 is TGTGCCACCAGTGAGGGGGCTGCTGGCTACACCTTC.

The sample holds a few counts of this clonotype. V gene TRBV9 combines with J gene TRBJ2-6; D gene uncertain. CDR3 length: 16 residues. CDR1 and CDR2 from the germline V gene are SGDLS and YYNGEE. V was trimmed by 4 bases and J by 2 bases, leaving 13 bases between them. CDR3 nucleotides: TGTGCCAGCAGCCCCCCCTCGGGTACTGGGGCCAACGTCCTGACTTTC. This translates into CASSPPSGTGANVLTF.

This clonotype was detected ten times or more. This chain uses TRBV28 with TRBJ2-1, with 7 bases aligning to TRBD1. With 8 bases clipped from V and 0 bases from J, the junction kept 7 bases outside the gene matches. The CDR3 has 15 amino acids. Germline loops: CDR1 MDHEN, CDR2 SYDVKM. The CDR3 nucleotides read TGTGCCAGCTTAAGACAGGGAAGCTCCTACAATGAGCAGTTCTTC. It codes for CASLRQGSSYNEQFF.

In DNA form, the CDR3 reads TGTGCCAGCAGTGAATCCGGGGCAGACCCTGGAAACACCATATATTTT. The encoded protein is CASSESGADPGNTIYF. The rearrangement joins TRBV25-1 to TRBJ1-3; D might be TRBD1 (5 bases). The CDR3 is made up of 16 amino acids. V lost 1 base, J lost 2 bases, and 12 bases lay in between. Per germline, CDR1 MGHDK and CDR2 SYGVNS.

In this sample, this clonotype turned up many times. The chain combines TRBV28 with TRBJ2-2, with 16 positions matching TRBD2. Germline CDR1 and CDR2: MDHEN and SYDVKM. The CDR3 has 17 residues. V shed 4 bases, J shed 7 bases, and the junction held 6 bases outside the gene matches. CDR3 loop: CASSSGTSGRVNGELFF. The CDR3 nucleotides read TGTGCCAGCAGTTCCGGGACTAGCGGGAGGGTGAACGGGGAGCTGTTTTTT.

The V gene is TRBV12-3 or TRBV12-4, the J gene TRBJ1-3; no firm D call. V lost 7 bases and J lost 0, with 7 bases in between. The CDR3 runs 13 residues. CDR3 in amino acids: CASTEYSGNTIYF. The CDR3 bases are TGTGCCAGCACCGAGTACTCTGGAAACACCATATATTTT.

A few counts support this clonotype. This chain uses TRBV12-5 with TRBJ1-6; maybe TRBD1 (5 bases). Trimming left V 6 bases short and J 6 bases short, with 18 bases between. The CDR3 is 16 residues long. From germline, CDR1 is LGHNT and CDR2 FRNRAP. The CDR3 protein is CASGFWRGIGNSPLHF. The DNA for the CDR3 is TGTGCTAGTGGCTTTTGGAGGGGCATCGGTAATTCACCCCTCCACTTT.

The table lists this clonotype with many counts. The chain is built from TRBV7-2 and TRBJ1-1, with unresolved D. Germline V CDR1 and CDR2: SGHTA, FQGNSA. This CDR3 is built from 15 residues. V was cut by 2 bases and J by 8 bases, with 18 bases left in between. CDR3 in DNA: TGTGCCAGCAGCTTAAGTGCTACCCTAACAAGAGAAGCTTTCTTT. Encoded protein: CASSLSATLTREAFF.

In this sample, this clonotype turned up many times. A much larger clone differs by one base, so this may be a read error. The V call is TRBV13, the J call TRBJ2-7; TRBD1 matches at 8 bases. Trimming cost V 0 bases and J 3 bases; bases outside gene matches: 1. The CDR3 extends over 14 amino acids. Germline V gene data show CDR1 as PRHDT and CDR2 as FYEKMQ (reference sequence). The CDR3 region has the DNA TGTGCCAGCAGCTTAGGACAGGGGGACTACGAGCAGTACTTC. Residues: CASSLGQGDYEQYF.

The V gene is TRBV5-1, the J gene TRBJ2-5; 10 nucleotides align to TRBD2. The germline gives CDR1 SGHRS, CDR2 YFSETQ. The V gene end was trimmed by 2 bases and the J gene end by 2 bases; junction bases not matched to a gene: 18. The CDR3 spans 20 residues. In nucleotides, the CDR3 is TGCGCCAGCAGCTTCTTGCCGGGACCGCGGACTAGCGGAGATCAAGAGACCCAGTACTTC. This sequence encodes CASSFLPGPRTSGDQETQYF. The full variable domain, completed using reference TRBV5-1 and TRBJ2-5, is KAGVTQTPRYLIKTRGQQVTLSCSPISGHRSVSWYQQTPGQGLQFLFEYFSETQRNKGNFPGRFSGRQFSNSRSEMNVSTLELGDSALYLCASSFLPGPRTSGDQETQYFGPGTRLLVL.

This chain uses TRBV7-9 with TRBJ2-1; 9 bases align to TRBD2. Germline V CDR1 and CDR2: SEHNR, FQNEAQ (reference sequence). V lost 1 base and J lost 4; bases outside the gene matches: 11. This CDR3 is built from 18 residues. The CDR3 nucleotides are TGTGCCAGCAGCTTAGAGTGGGGGGGGCTAGCGGGATACAATGAGCAGTTCTTC. It yields the protein CASSLEWGGLAGYNEQFF.

The CDR3 loop reads CSVRAGSMGQYF. DNA for the CDR3: TGCAGCGTTCGGGCGGGGTCGATGGGGCAGTACTTC. The chain recombines TRBV29-1 with TRBJ2-7, with D perhaps matching TRBD2 (6 bases). CDR3 length equals 12 residues. Looked up from germline, CDR1 is SQVTM and CDR2 is ANQGSEA. Trimming stripped 5 bases from V and 9 bases from J, with 17 bases between.

The chain carries TRBV3-1 and TRBJ1-6; D is perhaps TRBD1 (5 bases). The CDR3 length is 16 residues. V lost 1 base and J lost 4, with 11 bases in between. Germline CDR1 LGHDT, CDR2 YNNKEL (reference sequence). This CDR3 is CASSQGQPGYNSPLHF. The CDR3 DNA is TGTGCCAGCAGCCAAGGACAGCCTGGGTATAATTCACCCCTCCACTTT. Filled out from reference TRBV3-1 and TRBJ1-6, the complete variable domain reads DTAVSQTPKYLVTQMGNDKSIKCEQNLGHDTMYWYKQDSKKFLKIMFSYNNKELIINETVPNRFSPKSPDKAHLNLHINSLELGDSAVYFCASSQGQPGYNSPLHFGNGTRLTVT.

This clonotype was found a few times. This could be a read error, since a much larger clone is one nucleotide away. The chain recombines TRBV12-3 or TRBV12-4 with TRBJ2-1, with 7 positions matching TRBD2. CDR3 length: 15 residues. CDR3 protein: CASRPSGNTHNEQLF. The CDR3 DNA sequence: TGTGCCAGCAGACCCAGCGGGAATACCCACAATGAGCAGCTCTTC.

The rearrangement uses TRBV15 and TRBJ2-1; D unclear. The CDR3 is 14 amino acids. Per germline, CDR1 LNHNV and CDR2 YYDKDF (reference sequence). The V end was cut by 7 bases, the J end by 0 bases, with 10 bases between. The CDR3 region is CATTSTSSYNEQFF. CDR3 DNA: TGTGCCACCACATCGACCAGCTCCTACAATGAGCAGTTCTTC.

The sample holds a few counts of this clonotype. The gene calls are TRBV4-3 and TRBJ1-6; a possible D gene is TRBD1 (6 bases). This CDR3 is built from 16 residues. V was cut by 0 bases and J by 4 bases, with 10 bases left in between. CDR1 LGHNA and CDR2 YSLEER come from the germline V gene. This CDR3 reads CASSQESQGYNSPLHF. The DNA of the CDR3 is TGCGCCAGCAGCCAAGAATCCCAGGGGTATAATTCACCCCTCCACTTT.

This clonotype has a count of ten or more. This chain connects TRBV7-2 to TRBJ2-6; 12 bases map to TRBD1. The CDR3 is made up of 19 amino acids. After removal of 8 bases from V and 3 bases from J, the junction contained 14 bases not matched to a gene. Germline CDR1 and CDR2: SGHTA and FQGNSA. The CDR3 here is CASSPRGTGGFVGANVLTF. CDR3 sequence (DNA): TGTGCCAGCTCGCCACGAGGGACAGGGGGCTTTGTTGGGGCCAACGTCCTGACTTTC.

This clonotype was seen repeatedly, ten times or more. V and J are TRBV28 and TRBJ2-7; D gene unclear. Germline assignment: CDR1 MDHEN and CDR2 SYDVKM. This CDR3 has 12 amino acids. The CDR3 reads CGSSFTDYEQYF. The CDR3 DNA reads as TGTGGGAGCAGTTTCACAGATTACGAGCAGTACTTC.

Only a few counts were recorded for this clonotype. The chain carries TRBV28 and TRBJ1-3; D is unclear. V lost 4 bases, J lost 0 bases, and 13 bases lay in between. The CDR3 spans 16 residues. Germline lookup yields CDR1 MDHEN and CDR2 SYDVKM. CDR3 in DNA: TGTGCCAGCAGTTCTCCCCAGATAAACTCTGGAAACACCATATATTTT. This encodes CASSSPQINSGNTIYF.

This clonotype was observed at least ten times. The V gene is TRBV6-1, the J gene TRBJ2-7; D perhaps matches TRBD1 (6 bases). Trimming took 7 bases from V and 3 from J, leaving 16 bases between them. Germline V gene sequence: CDR1 MNHNS, CDR2 SASEGT. The length of the CDR3 is 14 residues. CDR3 amino acids: CASKRPGQLYEQYF. The DNA for the CDR3 is TGTGCCAGCAAACGACCGGGACAACTCTACGAGCAGTACTTC.

As to this clonotype: One end of the junction fails to match germline, which may point to a read error. This chain links TRBV6-2 or TRBV6-3 with TRBJ2-7; 8 positions match TRBD1. Germline V gene lookup returns CDR1 MNHEY and CDR2 SVGEGT. The CDR3 runs to 15 residues. The CDR3 sequence is CASSPRATGAYERYF. The DNA of the CDR3 is TGTGCCAGCAGTCCTCGAGCGACAGGGGCCTACGAGCGGTACTTC.

This clonotype was seen ten or more times. V usage is TRBV6-5 and J usage is TRBJ2-5; maybe TRBD2 (5 bases). Germline CDR1 and CDR2: MNHEY and SVGAGI. Trimming removed 0 bases at V and 3 bases at J, with 11 bases between. CDR3 size: 15 residues. The DNA of the CDR3 is TGTGCCAGCAGTTACTCGAGGGCAAGAGAAGAGACCCAGTACTTC. It codes for CASSYSRAREETQYF.

This clonotype was recorded a few times. The J gene is TRBJ2-5, the V gene TRBV20-1; D is perhaps TRBD2 (7 bases). CDR3 length: 14 residues. Germline CDR1 DFQATT, CDR2 SNEGSKA (reference sequence). Trimming took 6 bases from V and 0 from J, leaving 14 bases between them. CDR3 sequence: CSANLGGDQETQYF. CDR3 nucleotide sequence: TGCAGTGCAAATTTAGGGGGGGACCAAGAGACCCAGTACTTC.

The CDR3 loop is CSVTPEVGRSGYEQFF. The CDR3 nucleotides read TGCAGTGTTACGCCTGAGGTCGGACGGAGTGGATATGAGCAGTTCTTC. This sequence joins TRBV20-1 and TRBJ2-1; no definite D call. V shed 7 bases and J shed 8 bases, with 27 bases lying between them. Germline V CDR1 and CDR2: DFQATT, SNEGSKA (reference sequence). CDR3 size: 16 residues.

The V gene is TRBV7-9, the J gene TRBJ1-2; TRBD1 aligns across 7 bases. V was clipped by 2 bases and J by 8 bases; unmatched bases: 14. Germline V CDR1 and CDR2: SEHNR, FQNEAQ (reference sequence). The CDR3 length is 16 residues. Here the CDR3 reads CASSLRGRSGRSGYTF. For the CDR3, the DNA is TGTGCCAGCAGCTTAAGGGGGCGGTCGGGCCGCTCCGGCTACACCTTC.

This clonotype was seen a few times. The J gene is TRBJ1-1, the V gene TRBV29-1, with unresolved D. V gave up 7 bases and J gave up 1 base, with 13 bases separating them. CDR1 and CDR2 (germline): SQVTM, ANQGSEA. This CDR3 is built from 13 residues. CDR3 in DNA: TGCAGCGCCTCTGAAGGACGGAACACTGAAGCTTTCTTT. It is translated as CSASEGRNTEAFF. Together with reference TRBV29-1 and TRBJ1-1, the CDR3 gives the full variable domain: SAVISQKPSRDICQRGTSLTIQCQVDSQVTMMFWYRQQPGQSLTLIATANQGSEATYESGFVIDKFPISRPNLTFSTLTVSNMSPEDSSIYLCSASEGRNTEAFFGQGTRLTVV.

This clonotype was recorded a few times. The chain employs TRBV19 and TRBJ2-2; 13 nucleotides match TRBD2. Germline V lookup: CDR1 LNHDA, CDR2 SQIVND (reference sequence). The CDR3 is made up of 19 amino acids. V lost 0 bases to trimming and J lost 3 bases; unmatched junction nucleotides: 7. CDR3 sequence: CASSIERTSGRGYTGELFF. The DNA for the CDR3 is TGTGCCAGTAGTATAGAACGAACTAGCGGGAGGGGCTACACCGGGGAGCTGTTTTTT.